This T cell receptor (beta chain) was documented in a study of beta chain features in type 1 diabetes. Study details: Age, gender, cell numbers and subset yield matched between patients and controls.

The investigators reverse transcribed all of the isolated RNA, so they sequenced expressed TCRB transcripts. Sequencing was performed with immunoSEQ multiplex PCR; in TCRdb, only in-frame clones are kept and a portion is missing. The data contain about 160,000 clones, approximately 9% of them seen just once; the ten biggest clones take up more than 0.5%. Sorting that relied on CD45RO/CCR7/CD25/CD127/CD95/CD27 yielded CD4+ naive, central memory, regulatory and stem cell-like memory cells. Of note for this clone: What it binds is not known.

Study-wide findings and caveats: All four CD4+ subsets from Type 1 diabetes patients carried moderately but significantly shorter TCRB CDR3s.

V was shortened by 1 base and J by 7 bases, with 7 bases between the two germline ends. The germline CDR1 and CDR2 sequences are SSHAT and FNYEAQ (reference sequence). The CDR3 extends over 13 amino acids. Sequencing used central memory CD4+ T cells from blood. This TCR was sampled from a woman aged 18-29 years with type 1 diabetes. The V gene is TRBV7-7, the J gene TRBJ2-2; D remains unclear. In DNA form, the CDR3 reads TGTGCCAGCAGCTTAGGGTTGCGCGGGGAGCTGTTTTTT. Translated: CASSLGLRGELFF.